These 5 T cell receptor beta chains came from one sample sequenced in a study of T-cell reconstitution after alpha-beta-depleted transplantation in children. This sample's TCRbeta library carried unique molecular identifier barcodes. TCRdb re-called the PCR reads through MiXCR, storing one row per CDR3 protein. This sample yields almost 500,000 distinct CDR3 sequences, of which about 12% are seen a single time; about 5% belongs to the top ten. Sequencing was performed on PBMCs from the stem cell graft donor, taken from the stem cell graft. Source of these receptors: a human donor who donated a stem cell graft to a child with combined immunodeficiency.

This clonotype was counted many times. The genes are TRBV27 and TRBJ1-5; TRBD1 is a possible D gene (5 bases). In germline, CDR1 is MNHEY, CDR2 SMNVEV (reference sequence). With 4 bases removed from V and 0 bases from J, the gap between germline ends came to 13 bases. The CDR3 covers 16 residues. This chain's CDR3 is CASSSARGYSNQPQHF. In DNA, the CDR3 is TGTGCCAGCAGTTCCGCTAGGGGTTATAGCAATCAGCCCCAGCATTTT.

In its sample, this clonotype was seen many times. This chain uses TRBV6-2 or TRBV6-3 with TRBJ1-5, with D possibly TRBD1 on 6 matching bases. The V gene's germline CDR1 is MNHEY and CDR2 SVGEGT. Trimming took off 2 bases at V and 6 bases at J, with 14 bases between the two ends. This CDR3 is built from 15 residues. The CDR3 protein is CASSYGVGRGQPQHF. The CDR3 coding sequence is TGTGCCAGCAGTTACGGCGTGGGCAGGGGTCAGCCCCAGCATTTT.

This rearrangement joins TRBV12-3 or TRBV12-4 to TRBJ2-3; D ambiguous. This CDR3 spans 12 amino acids. V shed 8 bases and J shed 3 bases, with 9 bases lying between them. The CDR3 region has the DNA TGTGCCAGCCTCCGCTTAACAGATACGCAGTATTTT. Residues: CASLRLTDTQYF.

This clonotype was counted only a few times. The chain has TRBV15 and TRBJ2-7; the D is unclear. This CDR3 region has 15 residues. The germline V gene has CDR1 LNHNV and CDR2 YYDKDF (reference sequence). Trimming cost V 1 base and J 7 bases, with 17 bases left between them. The CDR3 protein is CATSRVGLAAPEQYF. In DNA form, the CDR3 reads TGTGCCACCAGCAGAGTCGGATTAGCAGCACCTGAGCAGTACTTC. Full variable domain (remainder filled in from reference TRBV15 and TRBJ2-7): DAMVIQNPRYQVTQFGKPVTLSCSQTLNHNVMYWYQQKSSQAPKLLFHYYDKDFNNEADTPDNFQSRRPNTSFCFLDIRSPGLGDTAMYLCATSRVGLAAPEQYFGPGTRLTVT.

This chain's CDR3 is CASSVGDSFTGYEQYF. CDR3 DNA: TGCGCCAGCAGCGTAGGGGACTCTTTTACGGGGTACGAGCAGTACTTC. The chain carries TRBV5-1 and TRBJ2-7; possibly TRBD2 for D (6 bases). Germline V lookup: CDR1 SGHRS, CDR2 YFSETQ. The CDR3 has 16 amino acids. V gave up 4 bases and J gave up 4 bases, with 21 bases separating them.